The sequence of this T cell receptor beta chain was determined in a study of blood T cell repertoires in COVID-19. Whole-study context: Collection of acute and convalescent COVID-19 samples took place in the United States, Italy and Spain. Sources were T cells, B-cell-depleted T cells, or PBMCs; the material itself was cDNA or gDNA.

Under the authors' procedure: Amplification of reference gene primers was used by the study to estimate nucleated cell counts. TCRdb's copy holds only in-frame clones and misses some; the assay was immunoSEQ multiplex PCR. V, J and clone size derive from that table, while D and trimming were established from the DNA sequence. In the table there are roughly 240,000 clones, about 84% of which are singletons. Patients at the Seattle site were enrolled during active infection and followed longitudinally. CDR3 length equals 15 residues. J lost 4 bases, V lost 4 bases, and 7 bases had no gene match. Germline V gives CDR1 LGHNA, CDR2 YNFKEQ.

The V and J genes are TRBV4-2 and TRBJ1-3, with 7 bases aligning to TRBD1. Sequenced sample: peripheral blood. The clonotype originates from a woman older than 75 with COVID-19, enrolled during active disease. CDR3 DNA sequence: TGTGCCAGCAGCCCCGAAAAAGGGGGCGGAAACACCATATATTTT. This encodes CASSPEKGGGNTIYF.